Listed below are T cell receptor beta chains from one sample, sequenced in a study of blood T cell repertoires in COVID-19. TCRdb's copy holds only in-frame clones and misses some; the assay was immunoSEQ multiplex PCR. This table has 97,000 or so clones, over 85% appearing once. Sequencing was performed on peripheral blood. These receptors originate from a woman aged 45-65 years with COVID-19, enrolled during active disease. The CDR3 runs from the conserved cysteine through the conserved F or W.

j_gene	v_gene	CDR3aa
TRBJ1-6	TRBV6-1	CASSERTGPSSYNSPLHF
TRBJ2-1	TRBV5-1	CASSLVAGGPGEQFF
TRBJ1-6	TRBV4-3	CASSQSDRTNSPLHF
TRBJ1-5	TRBV7-6	CASSLTGEQPQHF
TRBJ1-1	TRBV6-1	CASSESDFSGTEAFF
TRBJ1-2	TRBV11-2	CASSPDRQLYGYTF
TRBJ1-2	TRBV2	CAGTHRGGYTF
TRBJ2-5	TRBV27	CASSLSAGGFYQETQYF
TRBJ2-1	TRBV28	CASSFSKGGQFF
TRBJ1-2	TRBV19	CATQDGGGSRYGYTF
TRBJ1-2	TRBV12-3/TRBV12-4	CASSLGQNYGYTF
TRBJ1-1	TRBV28	CASSLGGGTEAFF
TRBJ2-2	TRBV6-5	CASFLAGETGELFF
TRBJ1-1	TRBV4-1	CASSLTRQGEAFF
TRBJ2-2	TRBV29-1	CSAGQGNTGELFF
TRBJ1-1	TRBV28	CASSGVTGGKGDTEAFF
TRBJ1-5	TRBV21-1	CASSKGEGGYPSNQPQHF
TRBJ2-1	TRBV30	CAWSTILGDRGNEQFF
TRBJ1-2	TRBV2	CASKRDRGPGGYTF
TRBJ1-1	TRBV7-2	CASSLGPGGTEAFF
TRBJ1-3	TRBV4-3	CASSTELGHGNTIYF
TRBJ2-1	TRBV7-3	CASSSTSGGQFF
TRBJ1-2	TRBV12-3/TRBV12-4	CASSLTAYGYTF
TRBJ2-6	TRBV19	CASSMYGDNYSGANVLTF